The rows below give T cell receptor beta chains drawn from one sample of a study of cytomegalovirus exposure and HLA in healthy donors. Assay: immunoSEQ multiplex PCR; the TCRdb copy retains only in-frame clones and omits some. The sample gives about 170,000 clones, 65% to 90% of which show up once; over 2% is in the top ten. Sequencing input: PBMCs. The source is a male donor in good health and CMV-seronegative. Each CDR3 is given with its conserved first and last residue. Fields, in order: D gene, V gene, clone size, J gene, CDR3 DNA, CDR3 protein. The D gene is left open where the match is weak. For some rows the clone size is stated as once, few or many, or as a class when expanded; others skip it.

.	TRBV11-2	few	TRBJ1-6	TGTGCCAGCTCCGTTTTTCATGGGGGCGCATATAATTCACCCCTCCACTTT	CASSVFHGGAYNSPLHF
.	TRBV19	.	TRBJ1-4	TGTGCCAGTAGTATCCACCTCCACCTCGGGGGTTCTAATGAAAAACTGTTTTTT	CASSIHLHLGGSNEKLFF
.	TRBV11-2	.	TRBJ1-4	TGTGCCAGCAGTAAGGACAGATTGCTTAATGAAAAACTGTTTTTT	CASSKDRLLNEKLFF
.	TRBV29-1	.	TRBJ2-1	TGCAGCGTGTGGGAGGTGGGGGGTGTGGGTGAGCAGTTCTTC	CSVWEVGGVGEQFF
.	TRBV6-1	.	TRBJ1-2	TGTGCCAGCAGCGTGACAGACCGGGCTAACTATGGCTACACCTTC	CASSVTDRANYGYTF
TRBD2	TRBV5-1	.	TRBJ2-2	TGCGCCAGCAGCTTGGGACTAGCGGGGGTGAACACCGGGGAGCTGTTTTTT	CASSLGLAGVNTGELFF
TRBD1	TRBV6-5	.	TRBJ1-2	TGTGCCAGCAGGACACAGGGGTGGGGAGGAGGTGGCTACACCTTC	CASRTQGWGGGGYTF
.	TRBV19	.	TRBJ2-5	TGTGCCAGCGGCGACAGATTGACCCAGTACTTC	CASGDRLTQYF
TRBD1	TRBV5-1	.	TRBJ2-7	TGCGCCAGCAGCCTGGACAGGGGCTACGAGCAGTACTTC	CASSLDRGYEQYF
.	TRBV30	few	TRBJ2-1	TGTGCCTGGAGTGTAGTACAGGGAAGAGGTGAGCAGTTCTTC	CAWSVVQGRGEQFF
.	TRBV11-2	.	TRBJ2-1	TGTGCCAGCAGCTTCGGGCGGGGAAAAAATGAGCAGTTCTTC	CASSFGRGKNEQFF
.	TRBV27	once	TRBJ1-3	TGTGCCAGCAGTTTCCGGGGTTTGGCTGGAAACACCATATATTTT	CASSFRGLAGNTIYF
.	TRBV5-6	.	TRBJ2-7	TGTGCCAGCAGCCCGGGGCAGGGGTTATACGAGCAGTACTTC	CASSPGQGLYEQYF
TRBD1	TRBV6-5	.	TRBJ1-3	TGTGCCAGCAGAAAACAGGGGACTGGAAACACCATATATTTT	CASRKQGTGNTIYF